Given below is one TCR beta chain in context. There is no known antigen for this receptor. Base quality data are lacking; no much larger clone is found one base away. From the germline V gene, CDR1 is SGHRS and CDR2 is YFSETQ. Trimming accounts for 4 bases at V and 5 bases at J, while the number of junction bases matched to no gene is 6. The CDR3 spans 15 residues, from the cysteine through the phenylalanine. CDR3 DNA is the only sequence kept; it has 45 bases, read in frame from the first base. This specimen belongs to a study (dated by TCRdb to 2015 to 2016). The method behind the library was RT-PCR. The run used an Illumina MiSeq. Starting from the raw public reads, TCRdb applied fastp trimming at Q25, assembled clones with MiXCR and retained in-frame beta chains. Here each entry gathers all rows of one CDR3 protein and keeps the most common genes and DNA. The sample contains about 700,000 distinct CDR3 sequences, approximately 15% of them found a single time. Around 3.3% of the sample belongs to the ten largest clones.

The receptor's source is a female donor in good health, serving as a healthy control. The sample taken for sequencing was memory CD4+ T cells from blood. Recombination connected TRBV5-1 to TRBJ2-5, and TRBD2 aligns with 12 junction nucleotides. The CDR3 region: CASSGAGTSGETQYF. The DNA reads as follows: TGCGCCAGCAGCGGCGCAGGGACTAGCGGGGAGACCCAGTACTTC.